The 5 T cell receptor beta chains below all came from one sample that was sequenced in a study of T cell changes during pregnancy in multiple sclerosis. This table comes from immunoSEQ multiplex PCR, and its TCRdb copy is limited to in-frame clones, with some not included. The sample consists of about 60,000 clones, about 90% of them appearing once. The sample in question was CD4+ T cells from peripheral blood mononuclear cells, obtained in the first trimester of pregnancy. Receptor source: a female donor with multiple sclerosis, enrolled in a pregnancy study.

Points on this clone: One junction end does not reproduce the germline sequence, and a read error may be involved. The gene calls are TRBV15 and TRBJ1-5, with 9 bases matching TRBD1. Germline CDR1 and CDR2: LNHNV and YYDKDF (reference sequence). The CDR3 extends over 14 amino acids. The CDR3, as DNA: TGTGCCACCAACAGACAGGGGGTAAATCAGCCCCAGCATTTT. This encodes CATNRQGVNQPQHF. Based on the CDR3 plus reference TRBV15 and TRBJ1-5, the full variable domain is DAMVIQNPRYQVTQFGKPVTLSCSQTLNHNVMYWYQQKSSQAPKLLFHYYDKDFNNEADTPDNFQSRRPNTSFCFLDIRSPGLGDTAMYLCATNRQGVNQPQHFGDGTRLSIL.

The chain has TRBV7-7 and TRBJ2-2, with 7 bases lining up with TRBD1. This CDR3 has 15 amino acids. From germline, CDR1 is SSHAT and CDR2 FNYEAQ (reference sequence). Trimming removed 2 bases from V and 6 bases from J; junction bases left unmatched: 6. This CDR3 reads CASSLRQGTAGELFF. The CDR3 DNA reads as TGTGCCAGCAGCTTAAGACAGGGAACGGCCGGGGAGCTGTTTTTT.

This clone appeared once. CDR3: CASRPTDRESADTQYF. DNA of the CDR3: TGTGCCAGCAGGCCCACCGACAGGGAGAGTGCAGATACGCAGTATTTT. The chain uses TRBV7-8 and TRBJ2-3, with 7 positions matching TRBD1. Germline loops: CDR1 SGHVS, CDR2 FQNEAQ. Trimming removed 6 bases from V and 4 bases from J; junction bases left unmatched: 13. This CDR3 comprises 16 residues.

This chain links TRBV5-4 with TRBJ2-7; D gene uncertain. Germline V gene lookup returns CDR1 SGHNT and CDR2 YYREEE (reference sequence). The V gene lost 0 bases and the J gene lost 5 bases, with 15 bases spanning the gap. CDR3 length: 15 amino acids. The CDR3 sequence: CASSLVNWPNDEQYF. DNA of the CDR3: TGTGCCAGCAGCTTGGTAAATTGGCCAAATGACGAGCAGTACTTC.

The chain carries TRBV7-2 and TRBJ2-5; 13 bases fit TRBD2. J lost 7 bases, V lost 5 bases, and 10 bases had no gene match. This CDR3 comprises 16 residues. The germline V gene encodes CDR1 SGHTA and CDR2 FQGNSA. DNA for the CDR3: TGTGCCAGCAGCCTACGTCGGACTAGCGGGGGTGGGACCCAGTACTTC. This codes for CASSLRRTSGGGTQYF.